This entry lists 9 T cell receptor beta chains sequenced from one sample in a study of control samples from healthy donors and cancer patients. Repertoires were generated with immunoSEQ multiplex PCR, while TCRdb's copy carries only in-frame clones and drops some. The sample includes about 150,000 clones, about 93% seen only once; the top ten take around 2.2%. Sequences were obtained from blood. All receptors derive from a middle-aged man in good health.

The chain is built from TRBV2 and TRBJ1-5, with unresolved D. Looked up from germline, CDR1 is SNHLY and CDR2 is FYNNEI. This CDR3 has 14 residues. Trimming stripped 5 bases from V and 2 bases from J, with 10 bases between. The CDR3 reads CASSSVDRNQPQHF. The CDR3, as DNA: TGTGCCAGCAGTAGTGTGGATCGCAATCAGCCCCAGCATTTT.

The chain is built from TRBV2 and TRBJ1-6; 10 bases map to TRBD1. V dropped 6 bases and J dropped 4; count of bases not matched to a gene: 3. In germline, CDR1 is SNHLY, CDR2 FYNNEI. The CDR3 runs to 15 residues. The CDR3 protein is CASSEDRGYNSPLHF. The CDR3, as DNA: TGTGCCAGCAGCGAGGACAGGGGGTATAATTCACCCCTCCACTTT.

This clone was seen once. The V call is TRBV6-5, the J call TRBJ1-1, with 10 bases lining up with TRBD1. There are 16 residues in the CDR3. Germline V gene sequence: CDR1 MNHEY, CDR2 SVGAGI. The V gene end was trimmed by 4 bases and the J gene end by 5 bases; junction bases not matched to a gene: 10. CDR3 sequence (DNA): TGTGCCAGCAGTTCATCCCGGACAGGGGGGAGGACTGAAGCTTTCTTT. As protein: CASSSSRTGGRTEAFF.

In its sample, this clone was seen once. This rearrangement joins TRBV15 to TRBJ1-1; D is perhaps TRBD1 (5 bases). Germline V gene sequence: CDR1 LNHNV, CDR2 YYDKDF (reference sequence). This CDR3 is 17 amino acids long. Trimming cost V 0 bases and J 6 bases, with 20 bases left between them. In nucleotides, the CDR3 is TGTGCCACCAGCAGAGATAGGCCCATGTCAGGGAGATCTGAAGCTTTCTTT. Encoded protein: CATSRDRPMSGRSEAFF.

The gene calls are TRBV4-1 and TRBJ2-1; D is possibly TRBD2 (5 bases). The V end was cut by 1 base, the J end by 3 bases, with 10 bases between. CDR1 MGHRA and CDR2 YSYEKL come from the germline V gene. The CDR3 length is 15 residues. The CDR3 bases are TGCGCCAGCAGCCAAGTAGCGTCCCTCTACAATGAGCAGTTCTTC. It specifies CASSQVASLYNEQFF.

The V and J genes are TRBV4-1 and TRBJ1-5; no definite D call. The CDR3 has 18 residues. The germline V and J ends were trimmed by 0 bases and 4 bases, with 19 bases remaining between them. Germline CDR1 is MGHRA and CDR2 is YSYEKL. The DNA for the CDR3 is TGCGCCAGCAGCCAAGATCCTTTGAGGGTCGCACGGAATCAGCCCCAGCATTTT. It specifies CASSQDPLRVARNQPQHF.

The DNA of the CDR3 is TGTGCCAGCAGTCCGGGACAGGGCCTCACAGATACGCAGTATTTT. It translates to CASSPGQGLTDTQYF. The chain couples TRBV6-4 to TRBJ2-3, with 9 positions matching TRBD1. Trimming cost V 5 bases and J 2 bases; bases outside gene matches: 5. This CDR3 has 15 amino acids. Germline V CDR1 and CDR2: MRHNA, SNTAGT.

The chain's CDR3 is CASSYGWGGDQPQHF. CDR3 nucleotides: TGTGCCAGCAGCTACGGCTGGGGGGGCGATCAGCCCCAGCATTTT. The J gene is TRBJ1-5, the V gene TRBV9; D perhaps matches TRBD1 (6 bases). The germline V gene has CDR1 SGDLS and CDR2 YYNGEE. V was cut by 4 bases and J by 5 bases, with 16 bases left in between. This CDR3 is built from 15 residues.

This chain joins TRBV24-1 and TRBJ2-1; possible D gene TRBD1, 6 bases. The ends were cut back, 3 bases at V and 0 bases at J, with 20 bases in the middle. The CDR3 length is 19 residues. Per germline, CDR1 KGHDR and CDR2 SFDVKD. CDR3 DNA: TGTGCCACCAGTGATCCTACAGGTACCGAAGGGGGCTCCTACAATGAGCAGTTCTTC. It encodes CATSDPTGTEGGSYNEQFF.